Following are 18 T cell receptor beta chains from one sample sequenced in a study of CD8 T cells in ankylosing spondylitis. General observations from the study: Typical of ankylosing spondylitis blood, it appeared, was a TCR beta motif of fewer than ten highly homologous variants.

One entry per CDR3 protein, called by TCRdb with MiXCR from the 5' RACE reads. This sample has some 220,000 distinct CDR3 sequences; about 7% occur once, and the top ten carry approximately 15%. Their cognate antigens are unknown. Specimen: blood, either unsorted or a sorted T cell fraction (not recorded which). The receptors were gathered from a male donor with ankylosing spondylitis.

This clonotype has a count of ten or more. The J gene is TRBJ2-7, the V gene TRBV12-3 or TRBV12-4; D is uncertain. The CDR3 consists of 12 residues. V lost 3 bases to trimming and J lost 4 bases, with 7 bases between them. CDR3 DNA: TGTGCCAGCAGTTTTTCGACGTACGAGCAGTACTTC. Its translation is CASSFSTYEQYF.

This clonotype was found a few times. The V and J genes are TRBV4-2 and TRBJ2-1; D tentatively reads TRBD1 or TRBD2 (6 bases each). With 1 base removed from V and 3 bases from J, the gap between germline ends came to 16 bases. CDR1 LGHNA and CDR2 YNFKEQ come from the germline V gene. CDR3 length: 17 amino acids. CDR3 protein: CASSQVEGGLNYNEQFF. CDR3 DNA: TGTGCCAGCAGCCAAGTTGAGGGGGGCCTAAACTACAATGAGCAGTTCTTC.

This clonotype was observed many times. V is TRBV6-2 or TRBV6-3 and J is TRBJ2-1; 8 bases map to TRBD1. The CDR3 is 15 residues long. Losses at the gene ends were 6 bases for V and 0 bases for J; bases not matched to a gene: 4. Germline loops: CDR1 MNHEY, CDR2 SVGEGT. This CDR3 reads CASRRTGHSYNEQFF. The DNA for the CDR3 is TGTGCCAGCAGACGGACAGGGCACTCCTACAATGAGCAGTTCTTC.

The sample holds a few counts of this clonotype. In DNA, the CDR3 is TGTGCCAGCAGTTATGGGGTTTACTCCTACGAGCAGTACTTC. Its protein is CASSYGVYSYEQYF. The rearrangement links TRBV12-3 or TRBV12-4 to TRBJ2-7; no clear D gene. The CDR3 totals 14 residues. V lost 4 bases and J lost 0, with 10 bases in between.

This clonotype was seen many times. The chain combines TRBV20-1 with TRBJ2-1; D remains unclear. Trimming pared 4 bases from V and 0 bases from J, leaving 13 bases between. Germline loops: CDR1 DFQATT, CDR2 SNEGSKA (reference sequence). This CDR3 region has 15 residues. DNA of the CDR3: TGCAGTGCTATAACTCCTTTCAGCTCCTACAATGAGCAGTTCTTC. Translating gives CSAITPFSSYNEQFF.

This clonotype was observed a few times. The chain links TRBV7-2 to TRBJ2-7; possible D gene TRBD2, 5 bases. The germline V gene encodes CDR1 SGHTA and CDR2 FQGNSA. The length of the CDR3 is 14 residues. The ends were cut back, 8 bases at V and 0 bases at J, with 14 bases in the middle. In nucleotides, the CDR3 is TGTGCCAGCGGACTGACTGGTGGCTCCTACGAGCAGTACTTC. It is translated as CASGLTGGSYEQYF.

This clonotype occurred many times. This rearrangement joins TRBV5-8 to TRBJ2-1; D may be TRBD2 (5 bases). The V gene lost 2 bases and the J gene lost 7 bases, with 10 bases spanning the gap. Germline CDR1 and CDR2: SGHTS and YDEGEE. This CDR3 region has 13 residues. The CDR3 coding sequence is TGTGCCAGCAGCTTAGGACTGCCAAATGAGCAGTTCTTC. Protein sequence: CASSLGLPNEQFF. Supplemented by reference TRBV5-8 and TRBJ2-1, the full variable domain reads EAGVTQSPTHLIKTRGQQATLRCSPISGHTSVYWYQQALGLGLQFLLWYDEGEERNRGNFPPRFSGRQFPNYSSELNVNALELEDSALYLCASSLGLPNEQFFGPGTRLTVL.

The sample holds many counts of this clonotype. The gene calls are TRBV9 and TRBJ2-1, with TRBD1 identical over 7 bases. Germline V gene sequence: CDR1 SGDLS, CDR2 YYNGEE. The ends lost 3 bases at V and 8 bases at J; junction bases unmatched: 8. This CDR3 comprises 14 residues. The CDR3 nucleotides are TGTGCCAGCAGCGGTCGAGGGGGCCCCTATGAGCAGTTCTTC. Protein: CASSGRGGPYEQFF.

This clonotype was picked up many times. J is TRBJ2-5 and V is TRBV7-6; D is possibly TRBD1 (6 bases). The length of the CDR3 is 12 residues. Looked up from germline, CDR1 is SGHVS and CDR2 is FNYEAQ. V lost 5 bases to trimming and J lost 8 bases, with 12 bases between them. DNA for the CDR3: TGTGCCAGCAGCCCAGGACAGCCTACCCAGTACTTC. Protein product: CASSPGQPTQYF. Together with reference TRBV7-6 and TRBJ2-5, the CDR3 gives the full variable domain: GAGVSQSPRYKVTKRGQDVALRCDPISGHVSLYWYRQALGQGPEFLTYFNYEAQQDKSGLPNDRFSAERPEGSISTLTIQRTEQRDSAMYRCASSPGQPTQYFGPGTRLLVL.

Ten or more counts support this clonotype. This chain joins TRBV11-2 and TRBJ1-5; D is unresolved. Trimming left V 4 bases short and J 3 bases short, with 10 bases between. Looked up from germline, CDR1 is SGHAT and CDR2 is FQNNGV. The CDR3 length is 14 residues. CDR3: CASSSRGFNQPQHF. The CDR3 bases are TGTGCCAGCAGCTCAAGAGGGTTCAATCAGCCCCAGCATTTT.

This clonotype was detected only a few times. The V gene is TRBV6-2 or TRBV6-3, the J gene TRBJ1-1; D perhaps matches TRBD1 (6 bases). This CDR3 comprises 14 residues. Germline V CDR1 and CDR2: MNHEY, SVGEGT. V dropped 2 bases and J dropped 4 bases, with 11 bases sitting between them. The CDR3 spells CASSYPTGLTEAFF. CDR3 DNA sequence: TGTGCCAGCAGTTACCCCACAGGGCTCACTGAAGCTTTCTTT.

This clonotype was seen at least ten times. The chain combines TRBV9 with TRBJ2-7, with D tentatively TRBD1 or TRBD2 (5 bases each). The CDR3 length is 15 residues. Between the trimmed V and J ends, which lost 0 bases and 0 bases, there was a span of 10 bases. Germline V gene data show CDR1 as SGDLS and CDR2 as YYNGEE. The CDR3 loop is CASSVAMGDSYEQYF. Here the CDR3 DNA reads TGTGCCAGCAGCGTAGCTATGGGGGACTCCTACGAGCAGTACTTC. The full variable domain, in which reference TRBV9 and TRBJ2-7 provide the parts outside the CDR3, is DSGVTQTPKHLITATGQRVTLRCSPRSGDLSVYWYQQSLDQGLQFLIQYYNGEERAKGNILERFSAQQFPDLHSELNLSSLELGDSALYFCASSVAMGDSYEQYFGPGTRLTVT.

This chain connects TRBV20-1 to TRBJ2-7; 11 bases line up with TRBD2. CDR1 and CDR2 (germline): DFQATT, SNEGSKA (reference sequence). The CDR3 consists of 14 residues. After removal of 4 bases from V and 5 bases from J, the junction contained 7 bases not matched to a gene. CDR3 in amino acids: CSANALAGVNEQYF. The DNA for the CDR3 is TGCAGTGCTAACGCACTAGCGGGAGTTAACGAGCAGTACTTC.

This clonotype showed up many times. The CDR3 region is CASSQLTGSYTF. DNA of the CDR3: TGCGCCAGCAGCCAATTGACAGGGAGCTACACCTTC. The chain carries TRBV4-1 and TRBJ1-2, with 7 bases matching TRBD1. CDR3 length equals 12 residues. V shed 2 bases and J 9 bases; nucleotides not matched to a gene: 3. CDR1 MGHRA and CDR2 YSYEKL come from the germline V gene.

This clonotype has just a few counts. The chain uses TRBV12-3 or TRBV12-4 and TRBJ1-1; D is perhaps TRBD1 (5 bases). This CDR3 comprises 14 residues. The V and J ends lost 6 bases and 0 bases respectively, with 11 bases between them. CDR3 protein: CASSPTAMNTEAFF. The CDR3 DNA reads as TGTGCCAGCAGCCCGACAGCCATGAACACTGAAGCTTTCTTT.

This clonotype was detected a few times. DNA of the CDR3: TGTGCCAGCAGTCCTAGCGGGAGGAATGAGCAGTTCTTC. It is translated as CASSPSGRNEQFF. The chain is built from TRBV7-9 and TRBJ2-1; TRBD2 aligns across 11 bases. From germline, CDR1 is SEHNR and CDR2 FQNEAQ (reference sequence). The CDR3 length is 13 residues. Trimming took 6 bases from V and 7 from J; bases not matched to a gene: 2.

The sample holds a few counts of this clonotype. This chain joins TRBV5-5 and TRBJ1-2; D ambiguous. The V end lost 0 bases, the J end lost 3 bases, and 12 bases lay between the germline ends. Per the germline V gene, CDR1 is SGHKS and CDR2 is YYEKEE (reference sequence). CDR3 length equals 15 residues. The CDR3 loop is CASSLALGFDYGYTF. In DNA, the CDR3 is TGTGCCAGCAGCTTGGCCTTAGGGTTCGACTATGGCTACACCTTC.

This rearrangement joins TRBV20-1 to TRBJ2-4; D gene ambiguous. The CDR3 runs 17 residues. Trimming left V 1 base short and J 2 bases short, with 18 bases between. Germline CDR1 DFQATT, CDR2 SNEGSKA (reference sequence). The CDR3 nucleotides read TGCAGTGCTAGAGTTTCCTTTGAGGTTGGGACCAAAAACATTCAGTACTTC. Amino acid sequence: CSARVSFEVGTKNIQYF.